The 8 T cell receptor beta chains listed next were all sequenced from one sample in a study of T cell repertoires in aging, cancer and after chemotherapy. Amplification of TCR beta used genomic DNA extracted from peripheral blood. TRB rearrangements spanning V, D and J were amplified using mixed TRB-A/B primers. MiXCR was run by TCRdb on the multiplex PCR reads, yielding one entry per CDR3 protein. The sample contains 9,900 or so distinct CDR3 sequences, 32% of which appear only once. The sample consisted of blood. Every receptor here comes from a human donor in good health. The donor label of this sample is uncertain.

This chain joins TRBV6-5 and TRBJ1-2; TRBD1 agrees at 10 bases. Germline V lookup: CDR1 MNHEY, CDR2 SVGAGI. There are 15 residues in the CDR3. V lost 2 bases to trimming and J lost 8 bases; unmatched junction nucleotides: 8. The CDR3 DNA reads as TGTGCCAGCAGTTACGTCGGGACAGGGGAACGAGGCTACACCTTC. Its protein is CASSYVGTGERGYTF.

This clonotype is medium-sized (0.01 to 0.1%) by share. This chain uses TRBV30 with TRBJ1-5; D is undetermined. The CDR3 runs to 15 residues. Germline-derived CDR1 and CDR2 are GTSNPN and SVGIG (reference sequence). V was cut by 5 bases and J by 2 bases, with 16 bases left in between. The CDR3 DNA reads TGTGCCTGGCAGACGTGGGGTAGGGGCAATCAGCCCCAGCATTTT. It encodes CAWQTWGRGNQPQHF.

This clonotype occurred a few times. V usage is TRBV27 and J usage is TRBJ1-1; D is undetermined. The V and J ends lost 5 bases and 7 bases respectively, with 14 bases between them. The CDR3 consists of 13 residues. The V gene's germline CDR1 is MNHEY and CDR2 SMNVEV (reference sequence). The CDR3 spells CASSLYPTGEAFF. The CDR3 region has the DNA TGTGCCAGCAGTCTTTACCCGACGGGTGAAGCTTTCTTT.

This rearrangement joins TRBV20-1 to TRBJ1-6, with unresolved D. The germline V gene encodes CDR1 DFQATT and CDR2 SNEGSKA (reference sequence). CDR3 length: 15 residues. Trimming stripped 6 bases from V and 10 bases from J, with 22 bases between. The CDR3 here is CSASPAVGELSPLHF. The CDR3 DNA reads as TGCAGTGCCTCCCCAGCAGTAGGAGAATTATCACCCCTCCACTTT.

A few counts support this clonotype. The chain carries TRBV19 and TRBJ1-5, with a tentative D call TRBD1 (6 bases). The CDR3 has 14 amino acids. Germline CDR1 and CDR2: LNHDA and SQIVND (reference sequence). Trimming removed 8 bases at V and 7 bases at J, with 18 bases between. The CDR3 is CASLPLTGGQPQHF. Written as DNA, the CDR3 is TGTGCCAGTCTCCCCCTGACAGGCGGACAGCCCCAGCATTTT.

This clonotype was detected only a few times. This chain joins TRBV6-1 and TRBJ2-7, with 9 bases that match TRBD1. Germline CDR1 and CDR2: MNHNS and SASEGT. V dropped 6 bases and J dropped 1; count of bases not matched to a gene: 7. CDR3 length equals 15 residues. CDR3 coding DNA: TGTGCCAGCAGAGGGGAGACAGGGGGATCCTACGAGCAGTACTTC. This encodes CASRGETGGSYEQYF.

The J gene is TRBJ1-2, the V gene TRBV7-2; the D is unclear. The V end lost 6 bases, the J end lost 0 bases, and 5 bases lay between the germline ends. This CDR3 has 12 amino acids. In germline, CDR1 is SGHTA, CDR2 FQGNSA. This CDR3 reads CASRRANYGYTF. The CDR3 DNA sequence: TGTGCCAGCAGAAGAGCTAACTATGGCTACACCTTC.

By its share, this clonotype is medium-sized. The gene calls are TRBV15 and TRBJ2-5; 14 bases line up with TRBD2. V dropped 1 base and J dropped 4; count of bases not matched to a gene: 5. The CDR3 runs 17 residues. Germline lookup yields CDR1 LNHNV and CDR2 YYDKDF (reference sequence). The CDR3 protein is CATSRGYGTSGRETQYF. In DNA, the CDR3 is TGTGCCACCAGCAGAGGGTACGGGACTAGCGGGAGAGAGACCCAGTACTTC.